In its sample, the clone carrying this T cell receptor (beta chain) was seen once. The V gene lost 2 bases and the J gene lost 2 bases, with 7 bases spanning the gap. Germline V gene data show CDR1 as GTSNPN and CDR2 as SVGIG (reference sequence). CDR3 size: 12 residues. Authors' analysis steps: By means of reference gene primer amplification, nucleated cell counts were estimated. Generated by immunoSEQ multiplex PCR, the TCRdb table keeps only in-frame clones and is missing some. V, J and clone size derive from that table, while D and trimming were established from the DNA sequence. This repertoire shows approximately 160,000 clones, roughly 86% found once; its top ten account for roughly 0.53%. This entry comes from a study of blood T cell repertoires in COVID-19. Study details: Samples of COVID-19 (acute and convalescent) were obtained from the United States, Italy and Spain. PBMCs, B-cell-depleted T cells, or T cells provided the cDNA or gDNA that made up the material.

Patients at the Seattle site were enrolled during active infection and followed longitudinally. Source material: peripheral blood. The receptor was isolated from a man aged 55 to 70 with COVID-19, enrolled during active disease. The V call is TRBV30, the J call TRBJ2-7; D unclear. DNA for the CDR3: TGTGCCTGGAGTTTTGCTACCTACGAGCAGTACTTC. It is translated as CAWSFATYEQYF. The full variable domain, rest sourced from reference TRBV30 and TRBJ2-7, is SQTIHQWPATLVQPVGSPLSLECTVEGTSNPNLYWYRQAAGRGLQLLFYSVGIGQISSEVPQNLSASRPQDRQFILSSKKLLLSDSGFYLCAWSFATYEQYFGPGTRLTVT.